The rows below give T cell receptor beta chains drawn from one sample of a study of PD-L1 blockade in urothelial cancer. The method was immunoSEQ multiplex PCR; TCRdb's version includes in-frame clones alone and lacks a portion of them. The profile shows 35,000 to 55,000 clones, 88% of them singletons. Sequenced material: PBMCs, taken around atezolizumab (anti-PD-L1) treatment. All receptors derive from a woman aged 55-70 years with urothelial cancer. Both conserved end residues are part of each CDR3. The D gene is left open where the match is weak. Size tells how often a clone was seen (once, few, many) or the class of an expanded clone, and some rows leave it out.

D	V	J	size	CDR3	DNA
-	TRBV14	TRBJ1-6	few	CASSQDFGATYNSPLHF	TGTGCCAGCAGCCAAGATTTTGGAGCAACCTATAATTCACCCCTCCACTTT
TRBD1	TRBV28	TRBJ1-5	-	CASRAGTGGLWGNQPQHF	TGTGCCAGCAGGGCCGGGACAGGGGGGCTTTGGGGCAATCAGCCCCAGCATTTT
-	TRBV7-6	TRBJ2-2	-	CASSPRRGETGELFF	TGTGCCAGCAGCCCCCGCAGGGGCGAAACCGGGGAGCTGTTTTTT
-	TRBV7-6	TRBJ2-7	-	CASSLAATETYEQYF	TGTGCCAGCAGCTTAGCAGCGACAGAGACCTACGAGCAGTACTTC
-	TRBV7-9	TRBJ2-3	few	CASSWMRDTQYF	TGTGCCAGCAGCTGGATGAGGGATACGCAGTATTTT
TRBD1	TRBV7-2	TRBJ2-7	-	CASSLGLGQVSYEQYF	TGTGCCAGCAGCTTAGGGCTGGGACAGGTCTCGTACGAGCAGTACTTC
TRBD1	TRBV6-5	TRBJ2-7	once	CASSRGTGSYEQYF	TGTGCCAGCAGTCGCGGGACAGGGTCCTACGAGCAGTACTTC
-	TRBV29-1	TRBJ1-1	-	CSVTGGRANTEAFF	TGCAGCGTTACCGGGGGAAGGGCGAACACTGAAGCTTTCTTT
TRBD1	TRBV7-9	TRBJ2-7	-	CASSLDRGLSYEQYF	TGTGCCAGCAGCCTAGACAGGGGCCTTTCCTACGAGCAGTACTTC
-	TRBV2	TRBJ2-2	-	CASSEGHRAGELFF	TGTGCCAGCAGTGAAGGACATCGCGCCGGGGAGCTGTTTTTT
TRBD2	TRBV13	TRBJ2-3	-	CASSLGGRGDGTDTQYF	TGTGCCAGCAGCTTGGGCGGGAGGGGTGATGGCACAGATACGCAGTATTTT
TRBD1	TRBV10-2	TRBJ1-5	-	CASSADRVQPQHF	TGCGCCAGCAGCGCGGACAGGGTGCAGCCCCAGCATTTT
TRBD1	TRBV4-2	TRBJ1-1	-	CASRGQEGNTEAFF	TGTGCCAGCAGAGGACAGGAGGGGAACACTGAAGCTTTCTTT
-	TRBV18	TRBJ1-2	-	CASSRTAELTYGYTF	TGTGCCAGCTCACGAACAGCAGAACTTACCTATGGCTACACCTTC
-	TRBV5-4	TRBJ2-5	-	CASSLGRRRLEETQYF	TGTGCCAGCAGCTTGGGTCGAAGAAGATTAGAAGAGACCCAGTACTTC
-	TRBV7-9	TRBJ1-5	-	CASSDSYQPQHF	TGTGCCAGCTCGGACAGCTATCAGCCCCAGCATTTT
TRBD1	TRBV7-9	TRBJ2-5	once	CASSRQGQETQYF	TGTGCCAGCAGCCGACAGGGACAAGAGACCCAGTACTTC
TRBD2	TRBV9	TRBJ2-3	once	CASSALSLAGALRTDTQYF	TGTGCCAGCAGCGCCCTGTCGCTAGCGGGAGCTCTTCGCACAGATACGCAGTATTTT
-	TRBV4-3	TRBJ1-4	-	CASSHLLGQVFEKLFF	TGCGCCAGCAGCCACCTTCTGGGGCAGGTCTTTGAAAAACTGTTTTTT
-	TRBV7-2	TRBJ2-7	-	CASSIQGTLTYEQYF	TGTGCCAGCAGCATACAGGGCACCCTCACGTACGAGCAGTACTTC
-	TRBV6-5	TRBJ2-7	-	CASSPGDEQYF	TGTGCCAGCAGTCCCGGGGACGAGCAGTACTTC
TRBD1	TRBV28	TRBJ1-2	-	CAIAGTGGFHYGYTF	TGTGCCATCGCCGGGACAGGGGGCTTTCACTATGGCTACACCTTC